This passage covers 26 T cell receptor beta chains from one sample sequenced in a study of vaccination effects on CD4 cells after COVID-19. Expansion with viral peptide pools was applied to antigen-specific CD4+ T cells by the ViraFEST assay prior to sequencing. Following 10 days of culture, CD4+ T cells were isolated. Participants completed two doses of the BNT162b2 or mRNA-1273 vaccine. Clones were read by immunoSEQ multiplex PCR, and TCRdb kept only the in-frame ones, dropping some. The table includes 15,000 to 20,000 clones, about 78% detected once. The antigens these receptors bind are not known. Source: CD4+ T cells from PBMCs cultured with HCoV-NL63 spike peptides, taken after COVID-19 vaccination. The receptor set was obtained from a human donor who received a COVID-19 vaccine.

V usage is TRBV6-6 and J usage is TRBJ2-1, with D uncertain. The CDR3 sequence is 13 residues long. The V end lost 0 bases, the J end lost 9 bases, and 9 bases lay between the germline ends. Germline V CDR1 and CDR2: MNHNY, SVGAGI (reference sequence). CDR3 nucleotide sequence: TGTGCCAGCAGTTACTCCCACAGAGGTGAGCAGTTCTTC. This codes for CASSYSHRGEQFF.

The J gene is TRBJ2-1, the V gene TRBV14, with D possibly matching TRBD2 (6 bases). Germline lookup yields CDR1 SGHDN and CDR2 FVKESK. The CDR3 loop spans 17 amino acids. V was clipped by 0 bases and J by 7 bases, with 19 bases between them. This chain's CDR3 is CASSQDIFGVAGNEQFF. Written as DNA, the CDR3 is TGTGCCAGCAGCCAAGATATATTCGGAGTGGCGGGGAATGAGCAGTTCTTC.

The V gene is TRBV30, the J gene TRBJ2-3; the D call may be TRBD1 or TRBD2 (6 bases each). Germline V gives CDR1 GTSNPN, CDR2 SVGIG (reference sequence). This CDR3 region has 15 residues. V was cut by 4 bases and J by 2 bases, with 16 bases left in between. This chain's CDR3 is CAWNLRGGPTDTQYF. CDR3 nucleotides: TGTGCCTGGAACCTAAGAGGGGGGCCCACAGATACGCAGTATTTT.

The genes are TRBV28 and TRBJ1-2; D not resolved. Germline V gene sequence: CDR1 MDHEN, CDR2 SYDVKM. There are 14 residues in the CDR3. Trimming took 2 bases from V and 4 from J, leaving 11 bases between them. DNA of the CDR3: TGTGCCAGCAGTTTAAGGCCGGGCCTCTATGGCTACACCTTC. Protein product: CASSLRPGLYGYTF.

The table lists this clone with a count of one. The V and J genes are TRBV5-1 and TRBJ2-5, with 14 bases fitting TRBD2. Germline CDR1 is SGHRS and CDR2 is YFSETQ. The CDR3 extends over 16 amino acids. Trimming took 0 bases from V and 4 from J; bases not matched to a gene: 2. The CDR3: CASSLGGLAGAETQYF. The CDR3 DNA sequence: TGCGCCAGCAGCTTGGGGGGACTAGCGGGAGCAGAGACCCAGTACTTC.

The genes are TRBV25-1 and TRBJ1-1; D ambiguous. Trimming left V 2 bases short and J 1 base short, with 11 bases between. The germline V gene encodes CDR1 MGHDK and CDR2 SYGVNS. The length of the CDR3 is 15 residues. CDR3 protein: CASSEASGRNTEAFF. CDR3 sequence (DNA): TGTGCCAGCAGTGAAGCCTCGGGCAGGAACACTGAAGCTTTCTTT. The full variable domain, rest sourced from reference TRBV25-1 and TRBJ1-1, is EADIYQTPRYLVIGTGKKITLECSQTMGHDKMYWYQQDPGMELHLIHYSYGVNSTEKGDLSSESTVSRIRTEHFPLTLESARPSHTSQYLCASSEASGRNTEAFFGQGTRLTVV.

The chain recombines TRBV7-8 with TRBJ1-4; possibly TRBD1 for D (6 bases). CDR1 is SGHVS and CDR2 is FQNEAQ in the germline V gene. The V gene lost 5 bases and the J gene lost 3 bases, with 7 bases spanning the gap. CDR3 size: 13 residues. CDR3 sequence: CASSRGPNEKLFF. CDR3 coding DNA: TGTGCCAGCAGCCGGGGGCCTAATGAAAAACTGTTTTTT.

The chain joins TRBV5-5 to TRBJ1-1; D unresolved. V lost 6 bases to trimming and J lost 6 bases, with 15 bases between them. CDR1 is SGHKS and CDR2 is YYEKEE in the germline V gene (reference sequence). This CDR3 comprises 13 residues. The CDR3 bases are TGTGCCAGCACCCACATGGCTGGAGCTGAAGCTTTCTTT. It encodes CASTHMAGAEAFF.

A single count supports this clone. The chain has TRBV16 and TRBJ1-2; D perhaps matches TRBD1 (5 bases). The V gene's germline CDR1 is KGHSY and CDR2 FQNENV. Trimming pared 1 base from V and 6 bases from J, leaving 9 bases between. The CDR3 consists of 13 residues. This chain's CDR3 is CASSQLGHDGYTF. The CDR3 region has the DNA TGTGCCAGCAGCCAATTGGGGCACGATGGCTACACCTTC.

The gene calls are TRBV25-1 and TRBJ1-6, with D possibly being TRBD1 (5 bases). Germline values: CDR1 MGHDK, CDR2 SYGVNS. CDR3 length equals 15 residues. Between the trimmed V and J ends, which lost 3 bases and 9 bases, there was a span of 15 bases. In nucleotides, the CDR3 is TGTGCCAGCAGTGATGCCAGGGACCTTGGTTCACCCCTCCACTTT. The encoded protein is CASSDARDLGSPLHF.

This clone was seen only a few times. The rearrangement joins TRBV19 to TRBJ2-5; 9 nucleotides agree with TRBD2. CDR1 and CDR2 (germline): LNHDA, SQIVND (reference sequence). The CDR3 has 14 amino acids. The J segment lost 4 bases and the V segment lost 4 bases, leaving 4 bases of the junction unmatched. CDR3 residues: CASSSGGAGETQYF. CDR3 nucleotides: TGTGCCAGTAGTAGCGGGGGGGCCGGAGAGACCCAGTACTTC.

The V and J genes are TRBV5-6 and TRBJ2-1, with TRBD2 identical over 8 bases. The CDR3 is made up of 15 amino acids. Germline CDR1 is SGHDT and CDR2 is YYEEEE. V was pared by 4 bases and J by 4 bases, with 7 bases of the junction left unmatched. In DNA form, the CDR3 reads TGTGCCAGCAGCCTGGGACTAGTCGGGTACAATGAGCAGTTCTTC. Residues: CASSLGLVGYNEQFF.

V and J are TRBV15 and TRBJ1-1, with 11 bases fitting TRBD1. With V trimmed by 0 bases and J by 1 base, 4 bases remained unmatched. This CDR3 is built from 17 residues. Germline lookup yields CDR1 LNHNV and CDR2 YYDKDF (reference sequence). CDR3 coding DNA: TGTGCCACCAGCAGAGAAGGACAGGGGGCTTGGAACACTGAAGCTTTCTTT. It yields the protein CATSREGQGAWNTEAFF.

This chain joins TRBV5-4 and TRBJ2-3; D is perhaps TRBD1 or TRBD2 (5 bases each). V was trimmed by 2 bases and J by 2 bases, leaving 9 bases between them. CDR3 length equals 14 residues. Germline V gene sequence: CDR1 SGHNT, CDR2 YYREEE (reference sequence). In DNA form, the CDR3 reads TGTGCCAGCAGCTTACCCGGGACCACAGATACGCAGTATTTT. It specifies CASSLPGTTDTQYF.

This clone was counted only a few times. This chain joins TRBV5-1 and TRBJ1-6, with D perhaps matching TRBD1 (5 bases). Trimming stripped 5 bases from V and 8 bases from J, with 14 bases between. The CDR3 loop spans 14 amino acids. Germline-derived CDR1 and CDR2 are SGHRS and YFSETQ. CDR3 in amino acids: CASRSPGSHSPLHF. CDR3 bases: TGCGCCAGCAGGTCTCCAGGGAGCCATTCACCCCTCCACTTT.

V usage is TRBV2 and J usage is TRBJ1-1, with 7 bases fitting TRBD1. In germline, CDR1 is SNHLY, CDR2 FYNNEI. With V trimmed by 4 bases and J by 0 bases, 2 bases remained unmatched. The CDR3 contains 14 residues. CDR3 DNA: TGTGCCAGCAGTGGACAGGGAATGAACACTGAAGCTTTCTTT. Its translation: CASSGQGMNTEAFF.

This clone came up a few times. This sequence joins TRBV27 and TRBJ2-7; tentative D call: TRBD2 (5 bases). Trimming pared 2 bases from V and 6 bases from J, leaving 11 bases between. The CDR3 length is 13 residues. Germline CDR1 reads MNHEY; CDR2 reads SMNVEV (reference sequence). Written as DNA, the CDR3 is TGTGCCAGCAGTTTAATGGTCGCGGGCGAGCAGTACTTC. Translation gives CASSLMVAGEQYF.

Only one count was recorded for this clone. CDR3 protein: CASSQGPPPGLSYEQYF. The CDR3 DNA is TGTGCCAGCAGCCAAGGTCCGCCGCCGGGACTCTCCTACGAGCAGTACTTC. This sequence joins TRBV3-1 (or the pseudogene TRBV3-2) and TRBJ2-7, with D possibly TRBD2 on 6 matching bases. V gave up 1 base and J gave up 0 bases, with 16 bases separating them. The CDR3 is 17 amino acids. The germline gives CDR1 LGHDT, CDR2 YNNKEL (reference sequence).

The CDR3 sequence: CASTPTSGMGENTGELFF. CDR3 nucleotides: TGTGCCAGCACCCCCACTAGCGGGATGGGGGAGAACACCGGGGAGCTGTTTTTT. V gene TRBV6-8 combines with J gene TRBJ2-2, with 10 bases fitting TRBD2. Trimming at V came to 7 bases and at J to 1 base, leaving 12 bases not matched to a gene. Germline V gives CDR1 MNHGY, CDR2 SAAAGT. This CDR3 is 18 amino acids long.

The J gene is TRBJ1-1, the V gene TRBV30, with a tentative D call TRBD1 (6 bases). V lost 2 bases, J lost 1 base, and 14 bases lay in between. CDR3 length: 15 residues. CDR1 GTSNPN and CDR2 SVGIG come from the germline V gene (reference sequence). CDR3 sequence (DNA): TGTGCCTGGAGTACAGGGCCCAAAAAGAACACTGAAGCTTTCTTT. Translated: CAWSTGPKKNTEAFF.

V gene TRBV3-1 (or the pseudogene TRBV3-2) combines with J gene TRBJ1-1; 11 positions match TRBD1. The CDR3 is 16 residues long. The V segment lost 2 bases and the J segment 4 bases; nucleotides outside the gene matches: 6. Germline CDR1 and CDR2: LGHDT and YNNKEL (reference sequence). CDR3 sequence: CASSQRDRGVLTEAFF. DNA of the CDR3: TGTGCCAGCAGCCAACGGGACAGGGGGGTTCTCACTGAAGCTTTCTTT.

This chain connects TRBV9 to TRBJ1-1, with TRBD1 identical over 9 bases. In germline, CDR1 is SGDLS, CDR2 YYNGEE. The CDR3 runs to 17 residues. V lost 3 bases to trimming and J lost 3 bases; unmatched junction nucleotides: 12. CDR3: CASSAIQGARWDTEAFF. For the CDR3, the DNA is TGTGCCAGCAGCGCGATACAGGGGGCGCGGTGGGACACTGAAGCTTTCTTT.

The chain uses TRBV27 and TRBJ1-2, with D perhaps TRBD1 (5 bases). Germline CDR1 MNHEY, CDR2 SMNVEV (reference sequence). This CDR3 comprises 13 residues. V was trimmed by 8 bases and J by 5 bases, leaving 15 bases between them. CDR3 bases: TGTGCCAGCTCCAGCCCCAGGGAGTATGGCTACACCTTC. Translating it yields CASSSPREYGYTF.

This chain links TRBV6-5 with TRBJ1-6; D unresolved. Per germline, CDR1 MNHEY and CDR2 SVGAGI. The length of the CDR3 is 15 residues. V was clipped by 5 bases and J by 0 bases, with 8 bases between them. The CDR3 reads CASSPWSSYNSPLHF. For the CDR3, the DNA is TGTGCCAGCAGTCCTTGGAGCTCCTATAATTCACCCCTCCACTTT.

The chain recombines TRBV27 with TRBJ1-2, with 7 bases that match TRBD1. Germline V lookup: CDR1 MNHEY, CDR2 SMNVEV (reference sequence). The CDR3 is 19 amino acids. With V trimmed by 6 bases and J by 3 bases, 22 bases remained unmatched. The CDR3 spells CASRFLGGIGTAGDYGYTF. The CDR3 nucleotides are TGTGCCAGCAGATTTTTAGGAGGAATTGGGACAGCAGGGGACTATGGCTACACCTTC.

The table lists this clone with a few counts. This chain uses TRBV5-1 with TRBJ1-5, with 9 positions matching TRBD1. CDR1 and CDR2 from the germline V gene are SGHRS and YFSETQ. CDR3 length equals 17 residues. Trimming at V came to 4 bases and at J to 7 bases, leaving 15 bases not matched to a gene. DNA for the CDR3: TGCGCCAGCAGCGCCGGGCACAGGGGGCGCAGGAGACAGCCCCAGCATTTT. Translating gives CASSAGHRGRRRQPQHF.